The subject of this entry is one T cell receptor (beta chain). The data were obtained in a study of blood T cells in healthy people across ages. They isolated at least 6 million PBMCs from each sample. Together with a sample-barcoded 5' primer, a J-beta primer mix was included in a second PCR lasting roughly 6 to 12 cycles. TCRdb ran MiXCR on the 5' RACE reads and lists one entry per CDR3 protein. The data hold about 640,000 distinct CDR3 sequences, with roughly 50% observed a single time. This TCR was recovered from a man aged 55-75 years in good health. Sequencing used blood.

CDR3: CSVDSGYSGTNYGYTF. The CDR3 DNA reads as TGCAGCGTTGATAGTGGCTACTCCGGGACTAACTATGGCTACACCTTC. The chain has TRBV29-1 and TRBJ1-2; D not certain. CDR1 and CDR2 from the germline V gene are SQVTM and ANQGSEA. The CDR3 consists of 16 residues. Trimming cost V 3 bases and J 0 bases, with 17 bases left between them. The entire variable domain, with the rest obtained from reference TRBV29-1 and TRBJ1-2, is as follows: SAVISQKPSRDICQRGTSLTIQCQVDSQVTMMFWYRQQPGQSLTLIATANQGSEATYESGFVIDKFPISRPNLTFSTLTVSNMSPEDSSIYLCSVDSGYSGTNYGYTFGSGTRLTVV.